Described below is a single TCR beta chain sequence and its context. Its antigen is unidentified. The data were obtained in a study of CD8+ T cells in alopecia areata. Study details: At a dose of 5 to 10 mg twice daily, oral tofacitinib was given to treated patients.

The germline V and J ends were trimmed by 5 bases and 3 bases, with 12 bases remaining between them. There are 13 residues in the CDR3. Looked up from germline, CDR1 is SGHRS and CDR2 is YFSETQ. cDNA serving as the sequencing template came from extracted, reverse transcribed RNA. Some clones are missing from TCRdb's copy, which holds only in-frame ones; the method was immunoSEQ multiplex PCR. Of 150,000 to 200,000 clones in the sample, 60% were seen once. Points from the study as a whole: Sequencing of scalp samples also captures resident alphabeta T cells of normal skin. More clonal than normal scalp was lesional scalp, particularly alopecia totalis/universalis.

Treatment here: oral pan-JAK inhibitor, 5-10 mg twice daily. This chain links TRBV5-1 with TRBJ2-7, with D perhaps matching TRBD1 (6 bases). The sequence was obtained from a human donor with alopecia areata. The starting material was CD4+ T cells sorted from blood, obtained at week 24, from a patient treated with tofacitinib. The CDR3 DNA reads as TGCGCCAGCAGGCTAAAACAGGGCTACGAGCAGTACTTC. Protein: CASRLKQGYEQYF.